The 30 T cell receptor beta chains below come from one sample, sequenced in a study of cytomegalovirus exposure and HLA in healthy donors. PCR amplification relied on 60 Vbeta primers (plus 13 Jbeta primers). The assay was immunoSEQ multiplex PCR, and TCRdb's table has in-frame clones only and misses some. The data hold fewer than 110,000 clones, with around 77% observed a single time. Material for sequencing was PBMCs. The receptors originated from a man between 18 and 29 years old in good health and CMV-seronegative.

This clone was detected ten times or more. CDR3 sequence reads: CASSLPTGLSTEAFF. The CDR3 region has the DNA TGTGCCAGCAGCTTACCTACAGGTCTATCCACTGAAGCTTTCTTT. The chain joins TRBV7-9 to TRBJ1-1; D perhaps matches TRBD1 (5 bases). Between the trimmed V and J ends, which lost 2 bases and 4 bases, there was a span of 14 bases. This CDR3 is 15 amino acids long. Per germline, CDR1 SEHNR and CDR2 FQNEAQ (reference sequence).

CDR3 sequence (DNA): TGTGCCAGACATTACAGGGACGAGCAGTACTTC. This codes for CARHYRDEQYF. The chain couples TRBV27 to TRBJ2-7; tentatively, D is TRBD1 (6 bases). Trimming removed 9 bases from V and 5 bases from J, with 11 bases in between. The CDR3 spans 11 residues. Germline-derived CDR1 and CDR2 are MNHEY and SMNVEV (reference sequence).

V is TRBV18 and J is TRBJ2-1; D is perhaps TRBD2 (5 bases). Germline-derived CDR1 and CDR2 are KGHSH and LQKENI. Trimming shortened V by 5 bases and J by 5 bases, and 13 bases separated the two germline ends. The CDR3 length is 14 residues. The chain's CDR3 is CASSVTSSHNEQFF. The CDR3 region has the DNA TGTGCCAGCTCAGTCACTAGTTCCCACAATGAGCAGTTCTTC.

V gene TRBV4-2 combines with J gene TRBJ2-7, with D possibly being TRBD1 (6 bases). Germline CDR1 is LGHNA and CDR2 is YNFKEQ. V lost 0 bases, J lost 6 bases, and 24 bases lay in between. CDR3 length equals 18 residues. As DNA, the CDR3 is TGTGCCAGCAGCCAAGATCCCGGACAGTGGAATCTGTTGGTCGAGCAGTACTTC. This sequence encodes CASSQDPGQWNLLVEQYF.

As DNA, the CDR3 is TGCGCCAGCAGGGACAGGGACTATGGCTACACCTTC. This sequence encodes CASRDRDYGYTF. The chain links TRBV5-1 to TRBJ1-2, with TRBD1 matching over 8 bases. CDR1 SGHRS and CDR2 YFSETQ come from the germline V gene. After removal of 5 bases from V and 3 bases from J, the junction contained 0 bases not matched to a gene. The CDR3 covers 12 residues.

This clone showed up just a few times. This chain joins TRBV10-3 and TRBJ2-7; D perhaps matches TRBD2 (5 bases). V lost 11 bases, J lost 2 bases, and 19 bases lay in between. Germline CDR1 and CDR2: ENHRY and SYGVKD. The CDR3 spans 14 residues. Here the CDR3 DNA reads TGTGCCCACAACGAGGGCCTCCCTCCCTACGAGCAGTACTTC. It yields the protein CAHNEGLPPYEQYF.

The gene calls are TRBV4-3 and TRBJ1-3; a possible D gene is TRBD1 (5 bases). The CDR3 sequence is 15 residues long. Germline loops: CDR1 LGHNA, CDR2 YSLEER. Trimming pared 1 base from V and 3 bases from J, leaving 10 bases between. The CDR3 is CASSQGAQGGNTIYF. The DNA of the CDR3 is TGCGCCAGCAGCCAAGGGGCTCAGGGTGGAAACACCATATATTTT.

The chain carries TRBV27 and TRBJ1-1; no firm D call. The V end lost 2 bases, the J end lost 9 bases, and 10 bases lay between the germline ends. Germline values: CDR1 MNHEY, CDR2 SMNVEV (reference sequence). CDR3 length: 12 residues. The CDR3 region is CASSLAGRKAFF. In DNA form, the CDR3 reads TGTGCCAGCAGTTTAGCAGGTCGGAAAGCTTTCTTT.

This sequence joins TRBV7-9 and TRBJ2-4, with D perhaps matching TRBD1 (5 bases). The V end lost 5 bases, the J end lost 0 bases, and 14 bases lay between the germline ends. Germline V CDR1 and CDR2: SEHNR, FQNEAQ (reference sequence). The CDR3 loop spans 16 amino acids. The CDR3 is CASSETALLAKNIQYF. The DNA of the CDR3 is TGTGCCAGCAGCGAGACAGCGCTGCTAGCCAAAAACATTCAGTACTTC.

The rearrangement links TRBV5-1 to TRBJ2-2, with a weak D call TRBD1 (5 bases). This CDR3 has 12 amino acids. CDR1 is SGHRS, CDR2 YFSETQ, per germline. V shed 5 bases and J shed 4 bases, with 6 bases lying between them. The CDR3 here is CASSRGTGELFF. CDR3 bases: TGCGCCAGCAGTAGGGGCACCGGGGAGCTGTTTTTT.

The CDR3 DNA sequence: TGTGCCAGCAGCTTATGGGCCGGTGAAGCTTTCTTT. Translated, it gives CASSLWAGEAFF. This chain uses TRBV7-2 with TRBJ1-1; no firm D call. This CDR3 comprises 12 residues. V gave up 2 bases and J gave up 7 bases, with 8 bases separating them. Germline CDR1 and CDR2: SGHTA and FQGNSA.

CDR3 in amino acids: CASSLYRETQYF. The CDR3 DNA reads TGTGCCAGCAGTTTATACAGGGAGACCCAGTACTTC. This chain uses TRBV28 with TRBJ2-5; D possibly corresponds to TRBD1 (5 bases). This CDR3 contains 12 residues. V lost 1 base, J lost 5 bases, and 5 bases lay in between. From germline, CDR1 is MDHEN and CDR2 SYDVKM.

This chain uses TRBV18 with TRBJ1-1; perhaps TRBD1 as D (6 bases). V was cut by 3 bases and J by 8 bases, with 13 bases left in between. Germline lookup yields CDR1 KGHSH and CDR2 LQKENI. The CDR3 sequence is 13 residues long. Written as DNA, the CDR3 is TGTGCCAGCTCACCGGGGGGGGGACAAGAAGCTTTCTTT. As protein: CASSPGGGQEAFF.

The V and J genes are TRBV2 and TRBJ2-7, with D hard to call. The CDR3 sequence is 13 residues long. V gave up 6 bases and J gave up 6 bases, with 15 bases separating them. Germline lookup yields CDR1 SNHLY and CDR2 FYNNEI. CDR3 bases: TGTGCCAGCAGCCCCCCCCAGGTCTCCGAGCAGTACTTC. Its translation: CASSPPQVSEQYF.

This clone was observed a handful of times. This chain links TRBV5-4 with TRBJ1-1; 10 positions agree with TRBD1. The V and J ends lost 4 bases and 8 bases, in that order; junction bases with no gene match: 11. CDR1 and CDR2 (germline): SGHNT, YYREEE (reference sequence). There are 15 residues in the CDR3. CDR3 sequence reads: CASSTGDRGYVEAFF. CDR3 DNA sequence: TGTGCCAGCAGCACAGGGGACAGGGGCTACGTCGAAGCTTTCTTT.

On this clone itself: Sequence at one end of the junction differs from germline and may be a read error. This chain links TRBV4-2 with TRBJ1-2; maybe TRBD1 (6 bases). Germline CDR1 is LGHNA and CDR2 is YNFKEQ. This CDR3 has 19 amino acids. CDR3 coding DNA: TGTGCCAGCAGCCAAGATCTCGCACAGGGCGACATCATTCCTTATGGCCACACCTTC. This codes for CASSQDLAQGDIIPYGHTF.

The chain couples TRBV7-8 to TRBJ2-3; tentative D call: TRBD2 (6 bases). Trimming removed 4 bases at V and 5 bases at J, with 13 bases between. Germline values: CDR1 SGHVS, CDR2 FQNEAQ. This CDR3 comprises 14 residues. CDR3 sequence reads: CASSSRGAGDTQYF. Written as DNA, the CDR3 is TGTGCCAGCAGCTCCCGCGGGGCCGGAGATACGCAGTATTTT.

The chain's CDR3 is CASSQDLGQGILETQYF. The CDR3 nucleotides read TGCGCCAGCAGCCAAGATCTAGGGCAGGGGATTTTGGAGACCCAGTACTTC. The gene calls are TRBV4-3 and TRBJ2-5; weak D call: TRBD1 (6 bases). Germline CDR1 and CDR2: LGHNA and YSLEER. V was trimmed by 0 bases and J by 5 bases, leaving 19 bases between them. The CDR3 spans 17 residues.

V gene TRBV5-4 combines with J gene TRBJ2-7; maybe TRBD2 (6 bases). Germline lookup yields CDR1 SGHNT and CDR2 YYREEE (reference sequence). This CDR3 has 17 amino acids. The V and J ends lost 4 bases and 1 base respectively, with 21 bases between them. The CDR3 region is CASSPGEERAQSYEQYF. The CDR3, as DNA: TGTGCCAGCAGCCCTGGGGAGGAGCGGGCGCAGTCCTACGAGCAGTACTTC. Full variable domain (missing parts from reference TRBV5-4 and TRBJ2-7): ETGVTQSPTHLIKTRGQQVTLRCSSQSGHNTVSWYQQALGQGPQFIFQYYREEENGRGNFPPRFSGLQFPNYSSELNVNALELDDSALYLCASSPGEERAQSYEQYFGPGTRLTVT.

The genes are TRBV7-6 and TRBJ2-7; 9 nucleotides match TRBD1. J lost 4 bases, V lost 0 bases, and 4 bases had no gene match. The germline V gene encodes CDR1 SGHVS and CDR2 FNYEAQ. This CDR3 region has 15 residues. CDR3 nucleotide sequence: TGTGCCAGCAGCTTAGCGGGACAGGGAACGTACGAGCAGTACTTC. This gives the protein CASSLAGQGTYEQYF.

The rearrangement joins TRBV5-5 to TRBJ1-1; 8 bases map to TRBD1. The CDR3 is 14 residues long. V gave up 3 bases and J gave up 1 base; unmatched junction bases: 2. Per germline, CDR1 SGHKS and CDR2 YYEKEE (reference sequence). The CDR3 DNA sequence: TGTGCCAGCAGCTGGGGACAGGAGAACACTGAAGCTTTCTTT. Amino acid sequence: CASSWGQENTEAFF.

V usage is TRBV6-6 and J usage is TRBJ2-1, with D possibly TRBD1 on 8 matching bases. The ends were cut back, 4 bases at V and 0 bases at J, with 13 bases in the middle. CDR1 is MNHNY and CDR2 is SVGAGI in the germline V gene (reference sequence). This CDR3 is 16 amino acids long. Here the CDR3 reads CASSSTGGGSYNEQFF. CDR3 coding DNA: TGTGCCAGCAGTTCCACAGGGGGGGGCTCCTACAATGAGCAGTTCTTC.

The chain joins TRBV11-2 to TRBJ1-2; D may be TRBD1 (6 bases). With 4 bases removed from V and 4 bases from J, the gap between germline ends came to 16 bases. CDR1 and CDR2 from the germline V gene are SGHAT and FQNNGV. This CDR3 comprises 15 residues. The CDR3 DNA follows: TGTGCCAGCAGCTCAACGAGGGGGGGAAGCTATGGCTACACCTTC. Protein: CASSSTRGGSYGYTF.

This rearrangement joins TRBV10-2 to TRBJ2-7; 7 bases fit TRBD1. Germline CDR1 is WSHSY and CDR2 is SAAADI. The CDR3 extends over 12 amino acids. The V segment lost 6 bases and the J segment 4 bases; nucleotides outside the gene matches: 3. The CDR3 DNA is TGCGCCAGCAGCCGGGACAGATACGAGCAGTACTTC. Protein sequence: CASSRDRYEQYF.

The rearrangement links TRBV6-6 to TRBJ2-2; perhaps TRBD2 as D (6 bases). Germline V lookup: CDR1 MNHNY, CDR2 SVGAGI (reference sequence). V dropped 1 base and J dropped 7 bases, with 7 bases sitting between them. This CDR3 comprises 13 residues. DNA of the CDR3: TGTGCCAGCAGTTACTTGGGAGGCGGGGAGCTGTTTTTT. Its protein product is CASSYLGGGELFF.

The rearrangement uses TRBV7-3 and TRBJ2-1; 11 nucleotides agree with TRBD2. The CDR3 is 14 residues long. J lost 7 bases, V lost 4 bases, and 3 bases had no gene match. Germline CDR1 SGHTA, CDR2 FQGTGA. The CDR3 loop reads CASSSSGGKNEQFF. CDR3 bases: TGTGCCAGCAGCTCTAGCGGGGGGAAAAATGAGCAGTTCTTC.

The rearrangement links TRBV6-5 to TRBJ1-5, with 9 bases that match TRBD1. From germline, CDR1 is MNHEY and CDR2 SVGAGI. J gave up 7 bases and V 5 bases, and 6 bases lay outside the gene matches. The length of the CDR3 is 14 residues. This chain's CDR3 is CASSEPQGAQPQHF. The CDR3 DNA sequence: TGTGCCAGCAGTGAACCACAGGGGGCGCAGCCCCAGCATTTT.

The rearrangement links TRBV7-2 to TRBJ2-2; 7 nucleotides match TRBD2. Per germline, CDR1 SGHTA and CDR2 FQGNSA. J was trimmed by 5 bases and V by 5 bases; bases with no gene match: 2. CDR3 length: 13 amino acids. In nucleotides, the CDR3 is TGTGCCAGCAGCCCGGGGGGTACCGGGGAGCTGTTTTTT. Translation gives CASSPGGTGELFF.

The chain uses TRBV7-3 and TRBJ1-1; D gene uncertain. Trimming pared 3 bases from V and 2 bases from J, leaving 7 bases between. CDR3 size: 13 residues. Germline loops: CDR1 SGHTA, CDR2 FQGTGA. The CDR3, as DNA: TGTGCCAGCAGCTTGGAGGGAAACACTGAAGCTTTCTTT. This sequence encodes CASSLEGNTEAFF.

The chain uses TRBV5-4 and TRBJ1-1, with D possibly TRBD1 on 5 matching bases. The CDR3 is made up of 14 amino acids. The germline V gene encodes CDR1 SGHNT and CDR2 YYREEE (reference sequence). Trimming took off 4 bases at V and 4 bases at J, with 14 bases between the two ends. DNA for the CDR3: TGTGCCAGCAGCCCCCGCGGGGGAAGCACTGAAGCTTTCTTT. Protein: CASSPRGGSTEAFF.